These T cell receptor beta chains were read from a single sample in a study of T cells after yellow fever vaccination. Via MiXCR, TCRdb re-called the 5' RACE reads, giving one row per CDR3 protein. The sample holds 25,000 to 30,000 distinct CDR3 sequences, approximately 6% seen once. The specimen comprised PBMCs, either bulk or a sorted T-cell subset (CD4+, CD8+, memory, or dextramer-sorted; not recorded which), sampled on the day of the yellow fever booster vaccination. The origin of the receptors is a man younger than 40 who received the YFV17D yellow fever vaccine. The CDR3 runs from the conserved cysteine through the conserved F or W. The order of the fields is D gene, clone size, J gene, V gene, CDR3 protein, CDR3 DNA. The D gene is left open where the match is weak. Only part of the rows carry a size: once, few, many, or a class if the clone is expanded.

TRBD2 | many | TRBJ2-1 | TRBV11-2 | CASSRPGTSGHGSSYNEQFF | TGTGCCAGCAGCCGTCCCGGGACTAGCGGCCACGGTAGCTCCTACAATGAGCAGTTCTTC
. | many | TRBJ2-3 | TRBV30 | CAWSVWGRPSTDTQYF | TGTGCCTGGAGTGTTTGGGGGCGACCTAGCACAGATACGCAGTATTTT
. | few | TRBJ2-2 | TRBV7-9 | CASSPPSTLLRELFF | TGTGCCAGCAGCCCCCCCTCAACCTTACTCAGGGAGCTGTTTTTT
. | few | TRBJ1-4 | TRBV7-9 | CASSLGDRDLRREKLFF | TGTGCCAGCAGCTTAGGAGACCGGGACCTTCGGAGAGAAAAACTGTTTTTT
. | . | TRBJ2-1 | TRBV11-3 | CASSLISGDEQFF | TGTGCCAGCAGCTTAATTTCGGGAGATGAGCAGTTCTTC
TRBD2 | . | TRBJ2-1 | TRBV10-3 | CAISAGTSGFNEQFF | TGTGCCATCAGCGCCGGGACTAGCGGGTTCAATGAGCAGTTCTTC
. | medium-sized | TRBJ2-1 | TRBV5-1 | CASSGQNEQFF | TGCGCCAGCAGTGGTCAGAATGAGCAGTTCTTC
. | many | TRBJ2-2 | TRBV5-6 | CASIRRGDYTGELFF | TGTGCCAGCATCCGGAGGGGAGATTACACCGGGGAGCTGTTTTTT
. | many | TRBJ2-5 | TRBV7-8 | CASSRTRSGETQYF | TGTGCCAGCAGTCGTACTAGAAGTGGAGAGACCCAGTACTTC
TRBD1 | . | TRBJ1-4 | TRBV3-1 | CASTRGTANEKLFF | TGTGCCAGCACCCGGGGGACAGCTAATGAAAAACTGTTTTTT
. | few | TRBJ1-2 | TRBV7-9 | CASSYRSYGYTF | TGTGCCAGCAGCTACAGGTCTTATGGCTACACCTTC
. | few | TRBJ2-7 | TRBV2 | CASSFRQASYEQYF | TGTGCCAGCAGCTTCCGACAGGCCTCCTACGAGCAGTACTTC
TRBD2 | many | TRBJ2-7 | TRBV5-1 | CASSLVSGSYEQYF | TGCGCCAGCAGCTTGGTTAGCGGGAGTTACGAGCAGTACTTC
. | . | TRBJ1-1 | TRBV7-2 | CASSLRDGTEAFF | TGTGCCAGCAGCTTGCGAGATGGCACTGAAGCTTTCTTT
. | many | TRBJ1-5 | TRBV6-5 | CASSFRDQPQHF | TGTGCCAGCAGTTTCCGTGATCAGCCCCAGCATTTT
. | . | TRBJ1-5 | TRBV18 | CASSHDGGTSNQPQHF | TGTGCCAGCTCGCACGATGGGGGCACGAGCAATCAGCCCCAGCATTTT
. | many | TRBJ2-3 | TRBV6-1 | CASSPSVVKGVVDTQYF | TGTGCCAGCAGTCCTTCCGTTGTTAAAGGGGTTGTGGATACGCAGTATTTT
. | many | TRBJ2-5 | TRBV9 | CASSVAYTRETQYF | TGTGCCAGCAGCGTAGCGTATACCCGAGAGACCCAGTACTTC
. | . | TRBJ2-7 | TRBV6-5 | CASSYFREFTYEQYF | TGTGCCAGCAGTTATTTTCGGGAGTTCACCTACGAGCAGTACTTC
. | many | TRBJ1-5 | TRBV5-6 | CASSLGNQPQHF | TGTGCCAGCAGCTTGGGCAATCAGCCCCAGCATTTT
. | . | TRBJ2-7 | TRBV20-1 | CSAARRSSYEQYF | TGCAGTGCTGCTCGTAGGAGCTCCTACGAGCAGTACTTC
. | . | TRBJ2-3 | TRBV7-2 | CASSFRAARDTDTQYF | TGTGCCAGCAGCTTTAGGGCCGCACGGGACACAGATACGCAGTATTTT
. | many | TRBJ2-2 | TRBV7-6 | CASSLDWIGELFF | TGTGCCAGCAGCTTAGACTGGATCGGGGAGCTGTTTTTT
TRBD1 | many | TRBJ1-6 | TRBV6-4 | CASSTGENSPLHF | TGTGCCAGCAGTACAGGGGAAAATTCACCCCTCCACTTT
TRBD1 | . | TRBJ1-6 | TRBV5-1 | CASSLQGNNSPLHF | TGCGCCAGCAGCTTACAGGGGAACAATTCACCCCTCCACTTT
. | . | TRBJ1-1 | TRBV18 | CASSQEPGIVAFF | TGTGCCAGCTCTCAAGAGCCCGGTATTGTTGCTTTCTTT
TRBD1 | . | TRBJ1-1 | TRBV11-1 | CASSRTGGRTEAFF | TGTGCCAGCAGCCGGACAGGGGGCCGGACTGAAGCTTTCTTT
. | many | TRBJ1-1 | TRBV27 | CASSGLNTEAFF | TGTGCCAGCAGTGGGCTGAACACTGAAGCTTTCTTT
TRBD1 | many | TRBJ1-4 | TRBV5-6 | CASSPQTGAPGLTNEKLFF | TGTGCCAGCAGCCCGCAGACAGGGGCGCCCGGTCTGACTAATGAAAAACTGTTTTTT
TRBD2 | many | TRBJ2-5 | TRBV6-5 | CASSTGLAGAKVTQYF | TGTGCCAGCAGTACGGGACTAGCGGGGGCGAAGGTGACCCAGTACTTC
TRBD1 | few | TRBJ1-1 | TRBV5-1 | CASSYRQGINTEAFF | TGCGCCAGCAGCTACCGACAGGGGATAAACACTGAAGCTTTCTTT
. | many | TRBJ2-2 | TRBV12-5 | CASGLVSVVGTGELFF | TGTGCTAGTGGTTTGGTATCGGTGGTTGGCACCGGGGAGCTGTTTTTT
. | many | TRBJ2-1 | TRBV20-1 | CSAIVTERPNEQFF | TGCAGTGCCATAGTAACAGAAAGACCCAATGAGCAGTTCTTC
TRBD1 | many | TRBJ2-1 | TRBV6-2/TRBV6-3 | CASSQIQGKVYNEQFF | TGTGCCAGCAGTCAGATACAGGGGAAAGTTTACAATGAGCAGTTCTTC
TRBD2 | . | TRBJ2-1 | TRBV2 | CASCLELAGLGDLYSEQFF | TGTGCCAGCTGTTTAGAACTAGCGGGCTTGGGGGACCTTTACAGTGAGCAGTTCTTC
TRBD2 | many | TRBJ2-1 | TRBV2 | CASSDGTSGYNEQFF | TGTGCCAGCAGCGACGGGACTAGCGGATACAATGAGCAGTTCTTC
TRBD1 | few | TRBJ1-5 | TRBV27 | CASTDRGHNQPQHF | TGTGCCAGCACGGACAGGGGGCACAATCAGCCCCAGCATTTT
. | . | TRBJ2-2 | TRBV6-1 | CASSPSRINTGELFF | TGTGCCAGCAGTCCTAGTCGAATCAACACCGGGGAGCTGTTTTTT
. | many | TRBJ1-5 | TRBV12-3/TRBV12-4 | CASSLGGGNQPQHF | TGTGCCAGCAGTTTAGGGGGAGGCAATCAGCCCCAGCATTTT
. | many | TRBJ1-1 | TRBV5-4 | CASSLLGSGENTEAFF | TGTGCCAGCAGCTTGCTTGGGAGTGGAGAGAACACTGAAGCTTTCTTT
TRBD2 | many | TRBJ2-1 | TRBV12-3/TRBV12-4 | CASSSGRARLDEQFF | TGTGCCAGCAGTAGCGGGAGGGCCCGTCTCGATGAGCAGTTCTTC
. | many | TRBJ2-1 | TRBV3-1 | CASSQAPSSYNEQFF | TGTGCCAGCAGCCAAGCTCCCAGCTCCTACAATGAGCAGTTCTTC
TRBD2 | many | TRBJ2-1 | TRBV25-1 | CASSAGLAGQFF | TGTGCCAGCAGTGCCGGACTAGCCGGGCAGTTCTTC
TRBD2 | . | TRBJ2-5 | TRBV20-1 | CSARPSGSGETQYF | TGCAGTGCTCGCCCTAGCGGGAGTGGGGAGACCCAGTACTTC
. | few | TRBJ1-2 | TRBV6-1 | CASRSGPGRSNYGYTF | TGTGCCAGCAGGTCCGGCCCGGGGCGATCTAACTATGGCTACACCTTC
. | . | TRBJ2-1 | TRBV30 | CALRSGPAYNEQFF | TGTGCCCTGAGATCGGGACCGGCCTACAATGAGCAGTTCTTC
. | many | TRBJ1-1 | TRBV29-1 | CSVELEATLEAFF | TGCAGCGTTGAATTAGAGGCTACCCTTGAAGCTTTCTTT
. | many | TRBJ2-3 | TRBV11-2 | CASSPGSTDTQYF | TGTGCCAGCAGTCCAGGGTCCACGGATACGCAGTATTTT
TRBD2 | many | TRBJ2-3 | TRBV7-6 | CASSLVSSGRTDTQYF | TGTGCCAGCAGCTTAGTTTCTAGCGGACGCACAGATACGCAGTATTTT
. | few | TRBJ2-1 | TRBV11-2 | CASSSEIYNEQFF | TGTGCCAGCAGCTCTGAGATCTACAATGAGCAGTTCTTC
TRBD2 | . | TRBJ2-5 | TRBV4-3 | CASSQDLAGVYETQYF | TGCGCCAGCAGCCAAGATTTAGCGGGAGTTTATGAGACCCAGTACTTC
. | many | TRBJ1-2 | TRBV3-1 | CASSQGLTVINPYGYTF | TGTGCCAGCAGCCAAGGTCTAACCGTCATTAACCCCTATGGCTACACCTTC
. | many | TRBJ2-5 | TRBV29-1 | CSLGMLQETQYF | TGCAGCCTCGGGATGCTCCAAGAGACCCAGTACTTC
. | . | TRBJ1-3 | TRBV3-1 | CASSQGSGSSGNTIYF | TGTGCCAGCAGCCAAGGATCCGGAAGCTCTGGAAACACCATATATTTT
. | many | TRBJ1-1 | TRBV7-9 | CASSFSDRVAEAFF | TGTGCCAGCAGCTTCTCCGACCGGGTGGCTGAAGCTTTCTTT
. | . | TRBJ2-7 | TRBV6-5 | CASAARPPYEQYF | TGTGCCAGCGCCGCGAGGCCACCCTACGAGCAGTACTTC
. | many | TRBJ2-1 | TRBV29-1 | CSVLARSYNEQFF | TGCAGCGTTTTAGCCCGATCCTACAATGAGCAGTTCTTC
. | many | TRBJ2-6 | TRBV20-1 | CSARSGIHRTGANVLTF | TGCAGTGCTAGGTCAGGGATCCACCGGACTGGGGCCAACGTCCTGACTTTC
TRBD2 | many | TRBJ2-1 | TRBV20-1 | CSARSGRAGNEQFF | TGCAGTGCCCGTAGCGGGAGGGCCGGGAATGAGCAGTTCTTC
TRBD1 | many | TRBJ1-2 | TRBV7-2 | CASSPWTGDGGYTF | TGTGCCAGCAGCCCCTGGACAGGGGATGGCGGCTACACCTTC